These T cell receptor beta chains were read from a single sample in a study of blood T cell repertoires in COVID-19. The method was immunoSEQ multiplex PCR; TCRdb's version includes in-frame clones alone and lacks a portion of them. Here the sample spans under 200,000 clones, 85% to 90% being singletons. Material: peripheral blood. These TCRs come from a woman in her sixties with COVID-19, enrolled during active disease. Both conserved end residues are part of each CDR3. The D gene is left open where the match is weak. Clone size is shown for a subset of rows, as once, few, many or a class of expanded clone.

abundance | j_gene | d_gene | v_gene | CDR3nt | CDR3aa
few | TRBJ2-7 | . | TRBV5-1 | TGCGCCAGCAGCTTGACCGAACAGAGCTCCTACGAGCAGTACTTC | CASSLTEQSSYEQYF
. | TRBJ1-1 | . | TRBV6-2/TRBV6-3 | TGTGCCAGCAGCGATTTCGGGGGTAACACTGAAGCTTTCTTT | CASSDFGGNTEAFF
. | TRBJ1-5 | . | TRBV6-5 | TGTGCCAGCAGTTACTCGGTGGTAGCGGGATCGCCCCAGCATTTT | CASSYSVVAGSPQHF
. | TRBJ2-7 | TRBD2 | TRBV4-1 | TGCGCCAGCAGCCAGGCGGGAGACTACGAGCAGTACTTC | CASSQAGDYEQYF
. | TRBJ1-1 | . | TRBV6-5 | TGTGCCAGCACGGAGACGAGGAACACTGAAGCTTTCTTT | CASTETRNTEAFF
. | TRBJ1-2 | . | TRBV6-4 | TGTGCCAGCAGAAAAACTTCAGGATGGTATGGCTACACCTTC | CASRKTSGWYGYTF
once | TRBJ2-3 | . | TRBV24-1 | TGTGCCACCAGTGATCTGACGGGAGCTCAGTTTCTCACAGATACGCAGTATTTT | CATSDLTGAQFLTDTQYF
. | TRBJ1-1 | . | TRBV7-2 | TGTGCCAGCAGCTTAAACGGGAACACTGAAGCTTTCTTT | CASSLNGNTEAFF
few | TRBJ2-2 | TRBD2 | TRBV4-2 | TGTGCCAGCAGCCTCCGACTAGCGGGCGGGACCGGGGAGCTGTTTTTT | CASSLRLAGGTGELFF
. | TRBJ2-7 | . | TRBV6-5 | TGTGCCAGCAGTAACTCCGGGTACGAGCAGTACTTC | CASSNSGYEQYF
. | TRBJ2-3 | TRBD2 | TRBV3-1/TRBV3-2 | TGTGCCAGCAGCCAGTCCGGGACTAGGGCGACAGATACGCAGTATTTT | CASSQSGTRATDTQYF
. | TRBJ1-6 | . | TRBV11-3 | TGTGCCAGCAGCCCCGACACCCGTTCACCCCTCCACTTT | CASSPDTRSPLHF
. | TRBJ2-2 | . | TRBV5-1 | TGCGCCAGCACGGGGGCCGGGGAGCTGTTTTTT | CASTGAGELFF
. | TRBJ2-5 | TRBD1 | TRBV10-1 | TGCGCCAGCAGTGATGAGACAGGGGGCCGGGAGACCCAGTACTTC | CASSDETGGRETQYF